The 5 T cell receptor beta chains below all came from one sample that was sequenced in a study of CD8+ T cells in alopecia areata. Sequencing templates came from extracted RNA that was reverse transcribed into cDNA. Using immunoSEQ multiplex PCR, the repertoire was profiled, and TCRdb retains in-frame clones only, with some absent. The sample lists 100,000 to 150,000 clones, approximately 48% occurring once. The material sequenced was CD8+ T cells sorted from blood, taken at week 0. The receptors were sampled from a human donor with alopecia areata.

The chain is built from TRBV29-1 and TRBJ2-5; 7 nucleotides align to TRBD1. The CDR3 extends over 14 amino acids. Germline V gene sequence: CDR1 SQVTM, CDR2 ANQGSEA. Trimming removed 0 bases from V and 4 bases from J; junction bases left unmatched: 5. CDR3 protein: CSVEDSTGVETQYF. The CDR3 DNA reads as TGCAGCGTTGAAGATTCAACAGGGGTAGAGACCCAGTACTTC.

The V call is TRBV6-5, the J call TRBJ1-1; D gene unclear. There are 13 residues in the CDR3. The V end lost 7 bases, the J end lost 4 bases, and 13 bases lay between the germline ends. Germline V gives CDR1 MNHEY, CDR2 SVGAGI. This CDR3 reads CASKRDSGTEAFF. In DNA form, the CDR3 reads TGTGCCAGCAAGCGGGATTCGGGCACTGAAGCTTTCTTT.

The CDR3 here is CSAGTANTEAFF. CDR3 DNA sequence: TGCAGCGCTGGGACAGCGAACACTGAAGCTTTCTTT. J is TRBJ1-1 and V is TRBV29-1; 7 nucleotides line up with TRBD1. Germline CDR1 reads SQVTM; CDR2 reads ANQGSEA. The CDR3 is 12 amino acids. The V gene end was trimmed by 7 bases and the J gene end by 1 base; junction bases not matched to a gene: 3.

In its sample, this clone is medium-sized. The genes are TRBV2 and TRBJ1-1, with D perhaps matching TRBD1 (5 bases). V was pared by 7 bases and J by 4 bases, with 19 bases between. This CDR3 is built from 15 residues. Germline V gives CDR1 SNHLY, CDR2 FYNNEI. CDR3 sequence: CASKESRRGSTEAFF. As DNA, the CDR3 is TGTGCCAGCAAAGAATCCCGGAGGGGAAGCACTGAAGCTTTCTTT.

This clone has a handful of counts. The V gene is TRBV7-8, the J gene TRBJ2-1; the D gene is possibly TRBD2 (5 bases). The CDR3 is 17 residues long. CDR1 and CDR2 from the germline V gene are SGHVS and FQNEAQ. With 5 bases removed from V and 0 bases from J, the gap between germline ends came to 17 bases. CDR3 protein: CASSPDLLGSSYNEQFF. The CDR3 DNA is TGTGCCAGCAGCCCCGACCTACTAGGAAGCTCCTACAATGAGCAGTTCTTC.